Below, one TCR beta chain is given with its context. Its matching antigen is unknown. This entry comes from a study of blood T cells in healthy people across ages. As for the study in general: About one barcoded beta molecule per two T cells was captured by template switching.

Overall study results and limits: More naive CD4+ cells and higher diversity were found in long-lived than in aged donors. Getting older went along with TCR beta diversity per million T cells dropping roughly linearly.

Germline assignment: CDR1 SQVTM and CDR2 ANQGSEA. The ends were cut back, 4 bases at V and 0 bases at J, with 16 bases in the middle. The CDR3 is 16 residues long. Through a sample-barcoded 5' primer and a J-beta primer mix, a second PCR was run for roughly 6 to 11 cycles. Each CDR3 protein gets one entry after TCRdb re-called the 5' RACE reads with MiXCR. The sample has 540,000 or so distinct CDR3 sequences, 47% seen once. Material for sequencing was blood. This clonotype was sampled from a man at least 80 years old in good health. The rearrangement links TRBV29-1 to TRBJ2-1, with D possibly called TRBD1 or TRBD2 (5 bases each). In DNA form, the CDR3 reads TGCAGCGTTGCTCGCGACGGGACCCTCTCCTACAATGAGCAGTTCTTC. Amino acid sequence: CSVARDGTLSYNEQFF.